This TCR beta chain was sequenced for a study of T cells in localized non-small cell lung cancer. Study-wide results and limits: Since sequencing was restricted to only one region of the tumor, intratumor heterogeneity remains a possibility. The study detected a median roughly 56 of the top 100 tumor clones in adjacent lung. Among the tissues sampled, uninvolved adjacent lung had the highest T cell clonality, above tumor.

Clones were read by immunoSEQ multiplex PCR, and TCRdb kept only the in-frame ones, dropping some. The table records fewer than 2,000 clones, over 15% of them present only once. Researchers cut adjacent lung at least 2 cm from the tumor margin, and it showed no atypia. This clone was seen only a few times. The target antigen is unknown. This clonotype was obtained from a man aged 40-75 years with stage II squamous cell lung carcinoma. The source material was normal lung tissue next to the tumor, sampled before any cancer treatment.

This CDR3 reads CASSLGWRGTDTQYF. The CDR3 DNA follows: TGTGCCAGCAGCTTAGGGTGGCGTGGCACAGATACGCAGTATTTT. This chain connects TRBV11-3 to TRBJ2-3, with D unresolved. V was pared by 1 base and J by 1 base, with 9 bases between. This CDR3 contains 15 residues. The germline CDR1 and CDR2 sequences are SGHNT and YENEEA. The complete variable domain, with remaining parts taken from reference TRBV11-3 and TRBJ2-3, reads EAGVVQSPRYKIIEKKQPVAFWCNPISGHNTLYWYLQNLGQGPELLIRYENEEAVDDSQLPKDRFSAERLKGVDSTLKIQPAELGDSAVYLCASSLGWRGTDTQYFGPGTRLTVL.